This T cell receptor (beta chain) originates from a study of blood T cell repertoires in COVID-19. Study as a whole: PBMCs, B-cell-depleted T cells, or T cells provided the cDNA or gDNA that made up the material.

Here immunoSEQ multiplex PCR was the method, and the copy in TCRdb shows in-frame clones only, minus some. The table includes approximately 250,000 clones, approximately 90% detected once. The CDR3 has 13 amino acids. V was shortened by 3 bases and J by 6 bases, with 12 bases between the two germline ends. The germline gives CDR1 SGHRS, CDR2 YFSETQ. The age range of participants was 18 to 89 years, with residence in about 25 US areas. Participants had their cohort set by participant-reported clinical history. The chain couples TRBV5-1 to TRBJ1-2, with D perhaps matching TRBD1 (5 bases). The TCR was taken from a woman aged 40 to 50 with acute COVID-19. The sequencing input was PBMCs or T cells enriched from blood (not recorded which). In DNA, the CDR3 is TGCGCCAGCAGCTCTGGGAGGGACGATGGCTACACCTTC. Residues: CASSSGRDDGYTF.